This T cell receptor (beta chain) is drawn from a study of blood T cell repertoires in COVID-19. Overall study context: Cohort 3 donors counted as recovered after two negative PCRs, clearance, or resolved symptoms. T cells, B-cell-depleted T cells, or PBMCs provided the cDNA or gDNA that served as material.

V was pared by 2 bases and J by 0 bases, with 3 bases of the junction left unmatched. The length of the CDR3 is 15 residues. Germline V gene lookup returns CDR1 SEHNR and CDR2 FQNEAQ (reference sequence). The method was immunoSEQ multiplex PCR; TCRdb's version includes in-frame clones alone and lacks a portion of them. The table lists approximately 360,000 clones, about 87% of them singletons. The source of this sequence is a man in his forties in a cohort exposed to, infected with or recovered from COVID-19 (not recorded which). The V call is TRBV7-9, the J call TRBJ2-7; TRBD1 matches at 8 bases. The source material was PBMCs or T cells enriched from blood (not recorded which). CDR3 nucleotide sequence: TGTGCCAGCAGCTTATCTGGACAGGGCTCCTACGAGCAGTACTTC. Translation: CASSLSGQGSYEQYF.